The 23 T cell receptor beta chains reported below all come from one sample, sequenced in a study of T-cell reconstitution after alpha-beta-depleted transplantation in children. During its preparation, the TCRbeta library received unique molecular identifiers. TCRdb re-analysed the PCR reads in MiXCR, keeping a single row per CDR3 protein. Of more than 200,000 distinct CDR3 sequences listed, over 20% are singletons. The specimen comprised PBMCs, sampled before TCRalphabeta/CD19-depleted stem cell transplant. Receptor source: a girl aged 2 to 10 with Fanconi anemia, due to receive a stem cell transplant.

This chain uses TRBV2 with TRBJ1-3; TRBD1 might be the D (5 bases). CDR3 size: 14 residues. Germline CDR1 is SNHLY and CDR2 is FYNNEI. Trimming left V 4 bases short and J 0 bases short, with 7 bases between. The CDR3 region is CASSVRGSGNTIYF. The CDR3 DNA follows: TGTGCCAGCAGTGTAAGGGGCTCTGGAAACACCATATATTTT.

The chain links TRBV29-1 to TRBJ2-3, with TRBD2 matching over 7 bases. Germline lookup yields CDR1 SQVTM and CDR2 ANQGSEA. There are 10 residues in the CDR3. The junction had 2 bases not matched to a gene; V was cut back by 8 bases and J by 6 bases. In DNA, the CDR3 is TGCAGCTTGGGAGGGGATACGCAGTATTTT. Amino acid sequence: CSLGGDTQYF.

This clonotype was counted between two and nine times. The rearrangement uses TRBV28 and TRBJ2-1, with 7 bases fitting TRBD1. CDR1 is MDHEN and CDR2 is SYDVKM in the germline V gene. V trimming: 4 bases; J trimming: 3 bases; junction bases outside the gene matches: 6. The CDR3 is 15 amino acids. The CDR3 sequence is CASSYRRDSYNEQFF. The CDR3 bases are TGTGCCAGCAGTTACCGCCGGGACAGCTACAATGAGCAGTTCTTC.

This clonotype was counted only a few times. V is TRBV7-9 and J is TRBJ2-7; D is ambiguous. Germline values: CDR1 SEHNR, CDR2 FQNEAQ (reference sequence). The V end was cut by 2 bases, the J end by 1 base, with 9 bases between. The CDR3 extends over 14 amino acids. CDR3 sequence: CASSLPEMSYEQYF. The CDR3 region has the DNA TGTGCCAGCAGCTTACCGGAGATGTCCTACGAGCAGTACTTC.

CDR3 loop: CSVVAGGAYNEQFF. DNA for the CDR3: TGCAGCGTAGTCGCGGGGGGGGCCTACAATGAGCAGTTCTTC. V gene TRBV29-1 combines with J gene TRBJ2-1; 9 nucleotides agree with TRBD2. V lost 6 bases and J lost 2; bases outside the gene matches: 5. This CDR3 has 14 amino acids. Germline loops: CDR1 SQVTM, CDR2 ANQGSEA.

CDR3 in amino acids: CASSSRLAGESYNEQFF. CDR3 nucleotide sequence: TGCGCCAGCAGTTCGAGACTAGCGGGAGAATCCTACAATGAGCAGTTCTTC. The chain recombines TRBV10-1 with TRBJ2-1; TRBD2 agrees at 12 bases. The trim removed 5 bases at V and 1 base at J, leaving 6 bases unmatched. Germline CDR1 WNHNN, CDR2 SYGVQD (reference sequence). The CDR3 consists of 17 residues.

This clonotype was counted many times. CDR3 sequence reads: CASSRSTGGNQPQHF. CDR3 DNA sequence: TGTGCCAGCAGCCGATCGACAGGGGGTAATCAGCCCCAGCATTTT. The gene calls are TRBV6-5 and TRBJ1-5; 9 nucleotides line up with TRBD1. The J segment lost 4 bases and the V segment lost 6 bases, leaving 7 bases of the junction unmatched. There are 15 residues in the CDR3. Germline CDR1 and CDR2: MNHEY and SVGAGI.

The chain has TRBV21-1 and TRBJ2-1; the D call TRBD1 from the table was never checked on the DNA. TRBV21-1 is given as a pseudogene. This CDR3 has 15 residues. The CDR3 nucleotides read TGTGCCAGCAGCAAAGCGCGCGCCCTATACAATGAGCAGTTCTTC. Translated, it gives CASSKARALYNEQFF.

This chain links TRBV21-1 with TRBJ2-1; TRBD2 is the table's D call and was not checked against the DNA. TRBV21-1 is labeled a pseudogene. This CDR3 is built from 15 residues. This CDR3 is CASSPRIRDYNEQFF. Written as DNA, the CDR3 is TGTGCCAGCAGCCCCCGGATACGGGATTACAATGAGCAGTTCTTC.

This clonotype was seen many times. The chain combines TRBV4-2 with TRBJ2-7; D is perhaps TRBD2 (6 bases). The CDR3 runs to 14 residues. V dropped 4 bases and J dropped 7 bases, with 17 bases sitting between them. Germline CDR1 is LGHNA and CDR2 is YNFKEQ. This CDR3 reads CASSPWGDSLEQYF. The CDR3 bases are TGTGCCAGCAGCCCTTGGGGGGACTCCTTAGAGCAGTACTTC.

This clonotype came up a few times. Compared with germline, one end of the junction differs, possibly owing to a read error. This chain uses TRBV29-1 with TRBJ2-7; D might be TRBD1 (6 bases). Germline CDR1 reads SQVTM; CDR2 reads ANQGSEA. The CDR3 has 8 residues. DNA of the CDR3: TGCCTAGGGGGTGGACCCTGCTTC. Translation: CLGGGPCF.

The genes are TRBV20-1 and TRBJ2-7, with D perhaps given as TRBD1 or TRBD2 (5 bases each). The length of the CDR3 is 14 residues. V lost 5 bases and J lost 4, with 18 bases in between. Germline V gene lookup returns CDR1 DFQATT and CDR2 SNEGSKA (reference sequence). The CDR3 reads CSAPHARGEYEQYF. The DNA for the CDR3 is TGCAGTGCTCCGCATGCGAGGGGTGAATACGAGCAGTACTTC.

This clonotype has a count of ten or more. The gene calls are TRBV7-2 and TRBJ1-2; D unresolved. V was clipped by 3 bases and J by 0 bases, with 11 bases between them. Germline V gene sequence: CDR1 SGHTA, CDR2 FQGNSA. The CDR3 contains 15 residues. The CDR3 DNA sequence: TGTGCCAGCAGCTTCCAGACACGACCTAACTATGGCTACACCTTC. This codes for CASSFQTRPNYGYTF.

This chain uses TRBV5-1 with TRBJ2-7; 13 nucleotides agree with TRBD2. CDR1 SGHRS and CDR2 YFSETQ come from the germline V gene. This CDR3 is built from 16 residues. V gave up 3 bases and J gave up 7 bases; unmatched junction bases: 10. CDR3 amino acids: CASSSSWTSGSGEQYF. DNA of the CDR3: TGCGCCAGCAGCTCCTCCTGGACTAGCGGGAGTGGAGAGCAGTACTTC.

This clonotype came up a few times. J is TRBJ2-7 and V is TRBV7-6; 10 nucleotides match TRBD2. The V segment lost 1 base and the J segment 2 bases; nucleotides outside the gene matches: 11. The CDR3 is made up of 18 amino acids. Germline assignment: CDR1 SGHVS and CDR2 FNYEAQ. The CDR3, as DNA: TGTGCCAGCAGCTTAGTACCTGGAAGCGGGGGGGCCACCTACGAGCAGTACTTC. Protein sequence: CASSLVPGSGGATYEQYF. Full variable domain (rest looked up from reference TRBV7-6 and TRBJ2-7): GAGVSQSPRYKVTKRGQDVALRCDPISGHVSLYWYRQALGQGPEFLTYFNYEAQQDKSGLPNDRFSAERPEGSISTLTIQRTEQRDSAMYRCASSLVPGSGGATYEQYFGPGTRLTVT.

This clonotype was seen repeatedly, ten times or more. The chain has TRBV6-1 and TRBJ2-5; 7 bases match TRBD1. The junction had 9 bases not matched to a gene; V was cut back by 7 bases and J by 4 bases. This CDR3 has 14 residues. CDR1 and CDR2 from the germline V gene are MNHNS and SASEGT. The CDR3 loop reads CASILQQGLETQYF. CDR3 DNA sequence: TGTGCCAGCATCCTCCAACAGGGGCTAGAGACCCAGTACTTC.

The chain carries TRBV7-9 and TRBJ2-6; D not certain. Germline values: CDR1 SEHNR, CDR2 FQNEAQ (reference sequence). V was shortened by 2 bases and J by 9 bases, with 8 bases between the two germline ends. This CDR3 is 13 amino acids long. CDR3 nucleotides: TGTGCCAGCAGCTTAATGGCCCACAACGTCCTGACTTTC. It translates to CASSLMAHNVLTF.

V is TRBV20-1 and J is TRBJ2-7; D gene uncertain. The CDR3 contains 12 residues. Germline CDR1 is DFQATT and CDR2 is SNEGSKA (reference sequence). Between the trimmed V and J ends, which lost 5 bases and 2 bases, there was a span of 10 bases. The CDR3 is CSAEWAAYEQYF. The CDR3, as DNA: TGCAGTGCTGAATGGGCGGCCTACGAGCAGTACTTC.

At least ten counts were recorded for this clonotype. V gene TRBV28 combines with J gene TRBJ2-7, with TRBD1 identical over 12 bases. CDR3 length equals 15 residues. Germline V lookup: CDR1 MDHEN, CDR2 SYDVKM. Trimming at V came to 5 bases and at J to 6 bases, leaving 8 bases not matched to a gene. The CDR3 protein is CASSQLGTGGSEQYF. The CDR3 nucleotides read TGTGCCAGCAGTCAGCTCGGGACAGGGGGCTCCGAGCAGTACTTC.

This chain joins TRBV12-5 and TRBJ2-2; 8 nucleotides agree with TRBD2. The CDR3 contains 16 residues. V dropped 3 bases and J dropped 1; count of bases not matched to a gene: 4. The germline gives CDR1 LGHNT, CDR2 FRNRAP. CDR3 sequence (DNA): TGTGCTAGTGGTTTTATTACTAGCGGGAACACCGGGGAGCTGTTTTTT. Translated, it gives CASGFITSGNTGELFF.

The chain has TRBV29-1 and TRBJ2-7, with TRBD1 matching 7 bases. Germline V gives CDR1 SQVTM, CDR2 ANQGSEA. Trimming at V came to 4 bases and at J to 2 bases, leaving 8 bases not matched to a gene. The CDR3 has 14 residues. CDR3 residues: CSVGPGTVTYEQYF. The CDR3 region has the DNA TGCAGCGTTGGGCCCGGGACAGTGACCTACGAGCAGTACTTC.

This clonotype has more than one count but fewer than ten. The V and J genes are TRBV5-1 and TRBJ2-3, with 10 positions matching TRBD2. This CDR3 is built from 16 residues. Germline CDR1 reads SGHRS; CDR2 reads YFSETQ. The J segment lost 2 bases and the V segment lost 2 bases, leaving 5 bases of the junction unmatched. This chain's CDR3 is CASSFNSGGDTDTQYF. In DNA, the CDR3 is TGCGCCAGCAGCTTTAACAGCGGGGGGGACACAGATACGCAGTATTTT.

This clonotype has a count of ten or more. V and J are TRBV20-1 and TRBJ1-5, with D tentatively TRBD1 (5 bases). The length of the CDR3 is 14 residues. The germline V and J ends were trimmed by 5 bases and 3 bases, with 14 bases remaining between them. Per germline, CDR1 DFQATT and CDR2 SNEGSKA (reference sequence). The chain's CDR3 is CSAQARDYNQPQHF. Here the CDR3 DNA reads TGCAGTGCTCAAGCCCGGGACTACAATCAGCCCCAGCATTTT.